This T cell receptor beta chain stems from a study of identical twins. The length of the CDR3 is 11 residues. Germline values: CDR1 SQVTM, CDR2 ANQGSEA. The V and J ends lost 4 bases and 14 bases, in that order; junction bases with no gene match: 6. Of note for this clonotype: Antigen specificity is unknown.

General study points: Out-of-frame beta sequences exhibited a weaker degree of excess twin sharing. Some out-of-frame alpha sequences were shared by twins, and these showed excess low generation probability.

Template switching introduced a universal primer site, and the cDNA bore unique molecular identifiers. TCRdb recomputed calls from the 5' RACE reads with MiXCR, one row per CDR3 protein. This table has hundreds of thousands of distinct CDR3 sequences, 20% to 25% appearing once. This sample also belongs to another study, concerning yellow fever vaccine responses in identical twins.

The TCR originated in a woman under 30 in good health. Source material: CD4+ T cells sorted from blood. This sequence joins TRBV29-1 and TRBJ2-1; 9 bases are a match to TRBD2. The DNA of the CDR3 is TGCAGCGTTGCCAGCGGGGGGCAAGAGTTCTTC. This gives the protein CSVASGGQEFF.